The 16 T cell receptor beta chains in this list originate from one sample, sequenced in a study of shared clonotypes between healthy human individuals. Sequencing used immunoSEQ multiplex PCR; TCRdb keeps in-frame clones, though not all of them. The repertoire holds 2 million to 2.5 million clones, with about 90% as singletons. Sequencing used naive CD4+ T cells from PBMCs. The subset is: CD45RA+ positively selected. The origin of the receptors is a man aged 18 to 35 in good health. Some clones in this sample may be carry-over from other donors' samples.

The chain recombines TRBV2 with TRBJ2-5, with 14 bases aligning to TRBD2. Losses at the gene ends were 9 bases for V and 2 bases for J; bases not matched to a gene: 14. Per germline, CDR1 SNHLY and CDR2 FYNNEI. The CDR3 is 18 residues long. CDR3 DNA: TGTGCCAGAGGGGGGACTAGCGGGAGTTGGGTAATGCAAGAGACCCAGTACTTC. Protein sequence: CARGGTSGSWVMQETQYF.

Notes on this clone: This same CDR3 is encoded by further DNA sequences in the sample. The CDR3 reads CASSIGQVYEQYF. The CDR3 DNA reads as TGTGCCAGTAGTATCGGACAGGTTTACGAGCAGTACTTC. The rearrangement joins TRBV19 to TRBJ2-7; 7 bases align to TRBD1. Germline V gene data show CDR1 as LNHDA and CDR2 as SQIVND (reference sequence). This CDR3 is built from 13 residues. The J segment lost 4 bases and the V segment lost 3 bases, leaving 3 bases of the junction unmatched. The whole variable domain, remainder taken from reference TRBV19 and TRBJ2-7, is DGGITQSPKYLFRKEGQNVTLSCEQNLNHDAMYWYRQDPGQGLRLIYYSQIVNDFQKGDIAEGYSVSREKKESFPLTVTSAQKNPTAFYLCASSIGQVYEQYFGPGTRLTVT.

This chain connects TRBV5-8 to TRBJ1-2; no clear D. V dropped 4 bases and J dropped 2 bases, with 9 bases sitting between them. The CDR3 has 13 residues. Germline-derived CDR1 and CDR2 are SGHTS and YDEGEE. In DNA, the CDR3 is TGTGCCAGCAGCCCTTCCCGGAACTATGGCTACACCTTC. It encodes CASSPSRNYGYTF.

V gene TRBV7-8 combines with J gene TRBJ1-3, with TRBD1 as a possible D gene (5 bases). V lost 1 base, J lost 0 bases, and 10 bases lay in between. Per the germline V gene, CDR1 is SGHVS and CDR2 is FQNEAQ. The length of the CDR3 is 16 residues. The CDR3 is CASSLVGVHSGNTIYF. The CDR3 bases are TGTGCCAGCAGCTTAGTAGGGGTTCACTCTGGAAACACCATATATTTT.

In regard to this clone: Different DNA sequences within this sample yield the same CDR3. CDR3 sequence reads: CASSLGSGRETQYF. The CDR3 bases are TGCGCCAGCAGCTTGGGTAGCGGGAGGGAGACCCAGTACTTC. V is TRBV5-1 and J is TRBJ2-5; 10 bases fit TRBD2. Germline CDR1 is SGHRS and CDR2 is YFSETQ. The CDR3 runs 14 residues. With 0 bases clipped from V and 5 bases from J, the junction kept 1 base outside the gene matches.

The V and J genes are TRBV11-2 and TRBJ2-1, with TRBD2 identical over 9 bases. Germline assignment: CDR1 SGHAT and CDR2 FQNNGV. The J segment lost 2 bases and the V segment lost 7 bases, leaving 12 bases of the junction unmatched. The CDR3 length is 17 residues. This CDR3 reads CASTLTPRLAAYNEQFF. CDR3 DNA sequence: TGTGCCAGCACCCTAACGCCGAGACTAGCGGCCTACAATGAGCAGTTCTTC.

This clone showed up just once. The gene calls are TRBV30 and TRBJ2-7, with 10 bases lining up with TRBD2. V dropped 0 bases and J dropped 1; count of bases not matched to a gene: 3. The CDR3 contains 15 residues. Germline assignment: CDR1 GTSNPN and CDR2 SVGIG (reference sequence). The DNA of the CDR3 is TGTGCCTGGAGTGTGGGTAGCGGGAGGTCCTACGAGCAGTACTTC. As protein: CAWSVGSGRSYEQYF.

The rearrangement links TRBV4-3 to TRBJ2-7, with D tentatively TRBD2 (6 bases). From germline, CDR1 is LGHNA and CDR2 YSLEER. The CDR3 spans 14 residues. V was trimmed by 0 bases and J by 6 bases, leaving 12 bases between them. CDR3 region: CASSQDGGGVEQYF. As DNA, the CDR3 is TGCGCCAGCAGCCAAGATGGCGGCGGGGTCGAGCAGTACTTC.

J is TRBJ2-2 and V is TRBV19, with TRBD2 identical over 7 bases. CDR1 and CDR2 from the germline V gene are LNHDA and SQIVND (reference sequence). J was trimmed by 7 bases and V by 10 bases; bases with no gene match: 12. This CDR3 has 14 amino acids. The CDR3 bases are TGTGCCACGCTCCGGGACTATCCCGGCGGGGAGCTGTTTTTT. Amino acid sequence: CATLRDYPGGELFF.

In its sample, this clone was seen a few times. The chain has TRBV14 and TRBJ1-1, with no clear D. This CDR3 contains 13 residues. Germline V gene lookup returns CDR1 SGHDN and CDR2 FVKESK. Trimming cost V 8 bases and J 0 bases, with 10 bases left between them. DNA of the CDR3: TGTGCCAGCGGCCGAAGCATGAACACTGAAGCTTTCTTT. It is translated as CASGRSMNTEAFF.

In its sample, this clone was seen a few times. The same CDR3 arises from other DNA sequences in this sample as well. The chain couples TRBV9 to TRBJ1-1; D might be TRBD1 (5 bases). Looked up from germline, CDR1 is SGDLS and CDR2 is YYNGEE. The CDR3 contains 14 residues. V dropped 0 bases and J dropped 1 base, with 7 bases sitting between them. DNA for the CDR3: TGTGCCAGCAGCGTAGTAGGGGAGAACACTGAAGCTTTCTTT. Translating gives CASSVVGENTEAFF.

The chain joins TRBV28 to TRBJ1-4; D is perhaps TRBD1 (5 bases). Per the germline V gene, CDR1 is MDHEN and CDR2 is SYDVKM. Trimming shortened V by 5 bases and J by 3 bases, and 13 bases separated the two germline ends. The CDR3 contains 15 residues. The CDR3, as DNA: TGTGCCAGCAGTCCCCAGGGTCTGGCTAATGAAAAACTGTTTTTT. This sequence encodes CASSPQGLANEKLFF.

The chain has TRBV7-6 and TRBJ2-5; TRBD2 matches at 11 bases. Germline values: CDR1 SGHVS, CDR2 FNYEAQ. J was trimmed by 5 bases and V by 5 bases; bases with no gene match: 4. The CDR3 runs to 14 residues. The CDR3 nucleotides are TGTGCCAGCAGCCGGACTAGCGGGCGGGAGACCCAGTACTTC. Its translation is CASSRTSGRETQYF. Looking up the rest from reference TRBV7-6 and TRBJ2-5 gives the full variable domain: GAGVSQSPRYKVTKRGQDVALRCDPISGHVSLYWYRQALGQGPEFLTYFNYEAQQDKSGLPNDRFSAERPEGSISTLTIQRTEQRDSAMYRCASSRTSGRETQYFGPGTRLLVL.

The chain uses TRBV5-1 and TRBJ2-1, with no clear D. Looked up from germline, CDR1 is SGHRS and CDR2 is YFSETQ. Trimming stripped 3 bases from V and 3 bases from J, with 10 bases between. This CDR3 has 14 residues. The CDR3 sequence: CASSSRLVYNEQFF. CDR3 nucleotides: TGCGCCAGCAGCTCCCGACTCGTCTACAATGAGCAGTTCTTC.

Turning to this clone: Other DNA sequences within the sample encode an identical CDR3. The chain couples TRBV28 to TRBJ2-6; D is ambiguous. This CDR3 has 15 amino acids. Trimming shortened V by 5 bases and J by 0 bases, and 8 bases separated the two germline ends. The germline CDR1 and CDR2 sequences are MDHEN and SYDVKM. CDR3 amino acids: CASSPRLSGANVLTF. The CDR3 nucleotides are TGTGCCAGCAGTCCGCGCCTCTCTGGGGCCAACGTCCTGACTTTC.

The chain recombines TRBV5-6 with TRBJ1-1; 9 bases align to TRBD1. Germline-derived CDR1 and CDR2 are SGHDT and YYEEEE. There are 15 residues in the CDR3. V dropped 4 bases and J dropped 3; count of bases not matched to a gene: 7. The CDR3, as DNA: TGTGCCAGCAGCGCCAAGGACAGGGGTTACACTGAAGCTTTCTTT. It encodes CASSAKDRGYTEAFF.